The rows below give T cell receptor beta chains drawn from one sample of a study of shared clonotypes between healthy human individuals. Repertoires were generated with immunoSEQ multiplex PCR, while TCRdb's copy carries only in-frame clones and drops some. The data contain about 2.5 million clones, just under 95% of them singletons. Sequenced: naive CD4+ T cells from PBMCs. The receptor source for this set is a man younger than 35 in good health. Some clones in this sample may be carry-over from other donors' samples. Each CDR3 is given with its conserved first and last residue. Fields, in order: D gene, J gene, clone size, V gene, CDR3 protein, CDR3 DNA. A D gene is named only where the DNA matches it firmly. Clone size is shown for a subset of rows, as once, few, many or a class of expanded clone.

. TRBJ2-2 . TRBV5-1 CASNPVAGKTTGELFF TGCGCCAGCAACCCAGTGGCGGGGAAGACCACCGGGGAGCTGTTTTTT
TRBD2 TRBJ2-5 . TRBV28 CASSSGTSGQETQYF TGTGCCAGCAGTTCCGGGACTAGCGGTCAAGAGACCCAGTACTTC
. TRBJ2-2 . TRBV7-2 CASSPRRGLDTGELFF TGTGCCAGCAGCCCCCGACGGGGGCTTGACACCGGGGAGCTGTTTTTT
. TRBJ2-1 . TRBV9 CASSVQLLVSSYNEQFF TGTGCCAGCAGCGTCCAACTCCTTGTTAGCTCCTACAATGAGCAGTTCTTC
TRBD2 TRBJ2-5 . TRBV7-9 CASSPPEGLAVFKTQYF TGTGCCAGCAGCCCTCCCGAAGGACTAGCGGTATTTAAGACCCAGTACTTC
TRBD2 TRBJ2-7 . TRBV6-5 CASSYSGGRAYEQYF TGTGCCAGCAGTTACTCTGGGGGGAGGGCCTACGAGCAGTACTTC
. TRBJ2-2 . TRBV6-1 CASSEASGVRATGELFF TGTGCCAGCAGTGAAGCGTCGGGTGTCAGGGCCACCGGGGAGCTGTTTTTT
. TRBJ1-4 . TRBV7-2 CASSSTGFGEKLFF TGTGCCAGCAGCTCCACAGGGTTCGGCGAAAAACTGTTTTTT
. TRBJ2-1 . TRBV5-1 CASSLSSNEQFF TGCGCCAGCAGCTTAAGTAGCAATGAGCAGTTCTTC
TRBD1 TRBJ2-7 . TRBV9 CASSAGGQGHEQYF TGTGCCAGCAGCGCGGGGGGACAGGGCCACGAGCAGTACTTC
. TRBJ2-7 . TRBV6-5 CASSPSQGAEQYF TGTGCCAGCAGCCCCTCTCAGGGCGCCGAGCAGTACTTC
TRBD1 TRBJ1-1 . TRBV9 CASSAQRQGTEAFF TGTGCCAGCAGCGCCCAAAGACAGGGGACTGAAGCTTTCTTT
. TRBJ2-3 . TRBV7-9 CASSFRPGPGPGTDTQYF TGTGCCAGCAGCTTCCGGCCGGGACCGGGTCCTGGCACAGATACGCAGTATTTT
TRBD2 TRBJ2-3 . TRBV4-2 CASSQEWLAGGGTDTQYF TGTGCCAGCAGCCAAGAATGGCTAGCGGGAGGAGGCACAGATACGCAGTATTTT
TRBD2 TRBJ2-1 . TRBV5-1 CASSLGLAGGREQFF TGCGCCAGCAGCTTGGGACTAGCGGGAGGGCGGGAGCAGTTCTTC
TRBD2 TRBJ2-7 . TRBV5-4 CASSLKAGAGYEQYF TGTGCCAGCAGCCTGAAAGCGGGAGCCGGCTACGAGCAGTACTTC
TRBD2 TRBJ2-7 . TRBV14 CASSLGLAGDEQYF TGTGCCAGCAGCCTGGGACTAGCGGGAGACGAGCAGTACTTC
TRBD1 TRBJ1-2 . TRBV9 CASSVDGTDPNYGYTF TGTGCCAGCAGCGTAGATGGGACAGACCCTAACTATGGCTACACCTTC
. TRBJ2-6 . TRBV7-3 CASSLTSSITGPGANVLTF TGTGCCAGCAGCTTAACGTCTTCAATCACAGGGCCTGGGGCCAACGTCCTGACTTTC
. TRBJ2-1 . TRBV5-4 CASSSRYNEQFF TGTGCCAGCAGCTCGAGATACAATGAGCAGTTCTTC
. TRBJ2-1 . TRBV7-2 CASSFGRNNEQFF TGTGCCAGCAGCTTTGGCAGAAACAATGAGCAGTTCTTC
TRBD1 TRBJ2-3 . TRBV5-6 CASSRGRVFTDTQYF TGTGCCAGCAGCAGGGGGCGAGTCTTTACAGATACGCAGTATTTT
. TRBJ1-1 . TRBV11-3 CASSPSGPTEAFF TGTGCCAGCAGCCCTTCGGGCCCCACTGAAGCTTTCTTT
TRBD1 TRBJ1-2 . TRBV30 CAWTKRDRAGGYTF TGTGCCTGGACCAAAAGGGACAGGGCGGGCGGCTACACCTTC
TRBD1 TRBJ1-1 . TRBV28 CASSPPGGTEAFF TGTGCCAGCAGTCCGCCAGGGGGAACTGAAGCTTTCTTT
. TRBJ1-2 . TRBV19 CASREVWGSYGYTF TGTGCCAGTAGGGAAGTTTGGGGGTCCTATGGCTACACCTTC
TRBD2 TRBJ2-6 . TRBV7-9 CASSLGWGEGVLTF TGTGCCAGCAGCTTAGGTTGGGGGGAGGGCGTCCTGACTTTC
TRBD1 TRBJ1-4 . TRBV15 CATKMRTGNEKLFF TGTGCCACCAAGATGCGGACAGGGAATGAAAAACTGTTTTTT
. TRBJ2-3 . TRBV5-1 CASSSYGGTDTQYF TGCGCCAGCAGCTCGTATGGGGGGACAGATACGCAGTATTTT
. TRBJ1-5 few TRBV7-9 CASSLGTYSNQPQHF TGTGCCAGCAGCCTAGGGACATATAGCAATCAGCCCCAGCATTTT
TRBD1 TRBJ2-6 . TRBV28 CASSHQGAEGANVLTF TGTGCCAGCAGCCATCAGGGGGCGGAGGGGGCCAACGTCCTGACTTTC
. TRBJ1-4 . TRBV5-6 CASSGALDENEKLFF TGTGCCAGCAGCGGGGCCCTGGACGAAAATGAAAAACTGTTTTTT
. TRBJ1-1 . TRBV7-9 CASSLGSNTEAFF TGTGCCAGCAGCTTAGGCTCGAACACTGAAGCTTTCTTT
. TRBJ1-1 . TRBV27 CASSSARSGNTEAFF TGTGCCAGCAGCAGTGCCAGGTCTGGGAACACTGAAGCTTTCTTT
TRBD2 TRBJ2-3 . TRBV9 CASSVVSGTVDTQYF TGTGCCAGCAGCGTAGTCAGCGGGACTGTGGATACGCAGTATTTT
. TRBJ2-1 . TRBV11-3 CASSLRGNTYNEQFF TGTGCCAGCAGCTTAAGGGGGAACACCTACAATGAGCAGTTCTTC
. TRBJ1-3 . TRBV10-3 CAISLNRLDSGNTIYF TGTGCCATCAGCCTCAACAGGTTAGACTCTGGAAACACCATATATTTT
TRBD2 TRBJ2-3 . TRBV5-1 CASSLEGPQTSVDTQYF TGCGCCAGCAGCTTGGAGGGCCCCCAAACTAGCGTAGATACGCAGTATTTT
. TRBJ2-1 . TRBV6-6 CASRPRGADNEQFF TGTGCCAGCAGACCCCGGGGGGCGGACAATGAGCAGTTCTTC
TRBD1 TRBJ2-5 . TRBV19 CASSRIGQGGYQETQYF TGTGCCAGTAGTAGAATTGGACAGGGCGGGTACCAAGAGACCCAGTACTTC
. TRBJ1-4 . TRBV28 CASSLWGDNEKLFF TGTGCCAGCAGTTTATGGGGAGATAATGAAAAACTGTTTTTT